This T cell receptor beta chain was retrieved from a study of beta chain features in type 1 diabetes (dated by TCRdb to 2016 to 2019). At the level of the whole study: Mean age, gender distribution, total cell number and subset yield did not differ between patients and healthy donors. A total of approximately 110,000,000 sorted cells were examined across all samples, and a strong correlation was observed between cell number per subset and RNA yield. The study compared TCRB repertoires of sorted circulating CD4+ T cell subsets between recently diagnosed type 1 diabetes patients and matched healthy donors. Regulatory and stem cell-like memory subsets were isolated from only 8 patients and about eight healthy donors, whereas naive and central memory subsets came from all 30 or so donors. Study-level results and caveats: Patients with type 1 diabetes made fewer insertions and deleted more nucleotides at VDJ recombination sites, implying thymic rearrangement abnormalities. HLA sub-analyses involved small numbers of individuals, so any influence of HLA type on TCRB rearrangement remained unresolved. A moderate but significant shortening of TCRB CDR3 length was observed in type 1 diabetes patients in all four CD4+ subsets. Shorter templates might be favored by PCR, yet because patient and control samples were amplified and corrected together, any such skew would affect both groups equally. Because cDNA rather than genomic DNA was sequenced, highly expressing activated cells could have been over-represented, although no difference in activation and CD3 levels was found between groups. Naive, central memory and regulatory TCRB repertoires appeared to be more alike among patients than among healthy donors.

The entire isolated RNA was reverse transcribed using the High Capacity cDNA Reverse Transcription Kit, and thus expressed TCRB transcripts were sequenced. Deep immunoSEQ sequencing was applied to naive, central memory and regulatory T cell samples, giving an average of roughly 3.5 million total reads per sample. Sorted cells were lysed in RLT buffer and RNA was extracted with DNase-treated RNeasy Micro or Mini kits, depending on cell number. Each cell subset was processed separately to prevent cross-contamination, with patient and healthy donor samples processed together. Using the immunoSEQ multiplex PCR, TCRB sequences were amplified from cDNA into 87-bp fragments spanning the CDR3 region. Sequencing of the amplicons was done on the Illumina HiSeq platform. Under the source paper's analysis protocol: PCR bias was corrected computationally using synthetic template baselines, and reads within Hamming distance 2 were collapsed, with unmergeable singletons discarded. Reads were aligned against IMGT so that V, D and J genes, CDR3 length and insertions or deletions at six rearrangement sites could be assigned. Within each subset, clonotype counts were normalized to sorted cell number, and only after that were true diversity and Gini coefficients computed with the tcR R package. The overlap coefficient, calculated on TCRB nucleotide sequences, was used to quantify repertoire sharing. As a proxy for the pre-selection repertoire, out-of-frame TCRB sequences from naive cells were analyzed. TCRdb mirrors the immuneACCESS table, restricted to in-frame sequences. Some clones are absent from its copies; in checked studies, under half trace to an unresolved V gene, and the reason for the others is unknown. The D gene and trimming were derived from the DNA, and the V and J assignments and clone size from that table. The sample contains 620,000 or so clones, about a sixth of them found a single time. The ten largest clones add up to about 0.087% of the sample.

To note about this clone: The clone's antigen remains unknown. Within one base of it there is no much larger clone, and no base qualities were kept.

The CDR3 has 12 amino acids, counting the end cysteine and phenylalanine. Only the CDR3 part of the read is kept: 36 bases, read in frame from the first base. In the germline V gene, CDR1 corresponds to MDHEN and CDR2 to SYDVKM. Relative to germline, V is 3 bases shorter and J is 9 bases shorter, with 12 bases between their ends. Each donor gave one peripheral blood draw, averaging roughly 0.11 L, which was collected into heparinised tubes. A BD FACSAria II and a panel including CD45RO, CCR7, CD25, CD127, CD95 and CD27 were used to sort naive, central memory, regulatory and stem cell-like memory CD4+ T cells. All sorted populations exceeded 98% purity. PBMCs were isolated immediately by Lymphoprep density gradient centrifugation and stained directly without culture. Samples were stained and sorted in pairs, with one healthy donor and one patient per experiment, so that batch effects were minimized.

Sequencing input: naive CD4+ T cells from blood. Reading the label with the study, this specimen's cell subset or site is: true naive CD4+ T cells. This clonotype originated in a man aged 18 to 29 in good health. This chain joins TRBV28 to TRBJ2-7; TRBD2 is a weak D gene call, 5 bases matching. The CDR3 in this case is CASSFHPSGQYF. The sequence in DNA is TGTGCCAGCAGTTTTCACCCCAGCGGGCAGTACTTC.